This T cell receptor beta chain was sequenced in a study of blood T cell repertoires in COVID-19. Overall study: Italy, Spain and the United States were the sources of the convalescent and acute COVID-19 samples. Sources were T cells, B-cell-depleted T cells, or PBMCs; the material itself was cDNA or gDNA.

Source study methods: Amplification of reference gene primers was used by the study to estimate nucleated cell counts. Measured with immunoSEQ multiplex PCR; TCRdb has only the in-frame clones, and not every one. The V and J calls and clone size are taken from that table; D and trimming were inferred from the DNA. Among under 100,000 clones listed, roughly 87% were seen once. This receptor was obtained from a man aged 50 to 60 with acute or convalescent COVID-19. The specimen sequenced was peripheral blood.

CDR3 bases: TGTGCCAGCAGTTACCAGGCAGATAATTCACCCCTCCACTTT. Translation: CASSYQADNSPLHF. V is TRBV6-5 and J is TRBJ1-6; D is ambiguous. Germline values: CDR1 MNHEY, CDR2 SVGAGI. The ends were cut back, 2 bases at V and 5 bases at J, with 7 bases in the middle. The CDR3 contains 14 residues.